These 8 T cell receptor beta chains originate from one sample sequenced in a study of immune evolution from preneoplasia to lung adenocarcinoma. The protocol was immunoSEQ multiplex PCR, while the TCRdb copy is restricted to in-frame clones and leaves out a portion. The sample lists under 6,500 clones, around 79% occurring once. Input material: FFPE adjacent normal lung tissue. These receptors came from a person in their 70s with lung adenocarcinoma.

This rearrangement joins TRBV7-2 to TRBJ1-5; D is possibly TRBD1 (5 bases). V lost 1 base and J 7 bases, leaving 14 bases between the germline ends. This CDR3 contains 15 residues. CDR1 is SGHTA, CDR2 FQGNSA, per germline. The CDR3 here is CASSLGSGAGQPQHF. CDR3 coding DNA: TGTGCCAGCAGCTTAGGGTCTGGGGCGGGGCAGCCCCAGCATTTT.

J is TRBJ2-5 and V is TRBV5-1; TRBD2 might be the D (6 bases). The germline V and J ends were trimmed by 0 bases and 2 bases, with 11 bases remaining between them. The CDR3 has 15 residues. Germline CDR1 SGHRS, CDR2 YFSETQ. The CDR3 here is CASSLGGGGQETQYF. Written as DNA, the CDR3 is TGCGCCAGCAGCTTGGGTGGGGGAGGTCAAGAGACCCAGTACTTC.

The genes are TRBV9 and TRBJ2-5; D not resolved. The CDR3 contains 14 residues. The germline V gene encodes CDR1 SGDLS and CDR2 YYNGEE. Trimming removed 1 base at V and 5 bases at J, with 12 bases between. As DNA, the CDR3 is TGTGCCAGCAGCGTATCTTGGGGAAGCGAGACCCAGTACTTC. Residues: CASSVSWGSETQYF.

The chain couples TRBV6-5 to TRBJ1-2, with 8 bases that match TRBD1. The CDR3 consists of 14 residues. Germline-derived CDR1 and CDR2 are MNHEY and SVGAGI. The V segment lost 2 bases and the J segment 3 bases; nucleotides outside the gene matches: 2. The CDR3 protein is CASSYDRGDYGYTF. The CDR3 coding sequence is TGTGCCAGCAGTTACGACAGGGGAGACTATGGCTACACCTTC.

The V and J genes are TRBV30 and TRBJ1-2, with 8 positions matching TRBD1. V was clipped by 3 bases and J by 6 bases; unmatched bases: 9. The V gene's germline CDR1 is GTSNPN and CDR2 SVGIG (reference sequence). This CDR3 has 14 amino acids. The CDR3 here is CAWRNRQGLNGYTF. The CDR3 coding sequence is TGTGCCTGGAGGAACCGACAGGGGCTTAATGGCTACACCTTC.

This clone was observed once. The chain links TRBV9 to TRBJ1-2; TRBD1 is a possible D gene (5 bases). CDR3 length: 13 residues. V was cut by 4 bases and J by 2 bases, with 9 bases left in between. Germline values: CDR1 SGDLS, CDR2 YYNGEE. CDR3 sequence: CASSQGQNYGYTF. The CDR3 DNA reads TGTGCCAGCAGCCAGGGCCAAAACTATGGCTACACCTTC.

This rearrangement joins TRBV11-2 to TRBJ2-1, with a weak D call TRBD1 (5 bases). Germline loops: CDR1 SGHAT, CDR2 FQNNGV. The CDR3 extends over 14 amino acids. V was pared by 10 bases and J by 0 bases, with 13 bases between. The CDR3 reads CATSGPNSYNEQFF. CDR3 coding DNA: TGTGCCACCTCAGGGCCTAACTCCTACAATGAGCAGTTCTTC. Supplemented by reference TRBV11-2 and TRBJ2-1, the full variable domain reads EAGVAQSPRYKIIEKRQSVAFWCNPISGHATLYWYQQILGQGPKLLIQFQNNGVVDDSQLPKDRFSAERLKGVDSTLKIQPAKLEDSAVYLCATSGPNSYNEQFFGPGTRLTVL.

As regards this clone: No conserved phenylalanine or tryptophan ends this CDR3, so it is likely a read error. It is unclear where the CDR3 begins or ends on the DNA, so no DNA is shown, and the CDR3 is as TCRdb lists it. The chain uses TRBV11-1 and TRBJ1-2. CDR1 and CDR2 (germline): SGHAT, FQDESV (reference sequence). Counting both end residues, the CDR3 totals 15 amino acids. This CDR3 is CASSTRNKAGKTYGY.